The clone carrying this TCR beta chain was seen a handful of times. Combining a sample-barcoded 5' primer with a J-beta primer mix, a second PCR ran for about 6 to 12 cycles. TCRdb passed the 5' RACE reads through MiXCR, listing each CDR3 protein once. The table lists around 1.5 million distinct CDR3 sequences, about 40% of them singletons, with roughly 7.9% in the top ten. The source of the sample is a study of blood T cells in healthy people across ages. This CDR3 spans 19 amino acids. Germline CDR1 MNHEY, CDR2 SVGEGT. The V and J ends lost 2 bases and 4 bases, in that order; junction bases with no gene match: 14.

The TCR originated in a woman under 30 in good health. The J gene is TRBJ2-1, the V gene TRBV6-2 or TRBV6-3, with TRBD2 matching 10 bases. Input material: blood. CDR3 sequence reads: CASSYTQVPTSGSYNEQFF. The CDR3 nucleotides read TGTGCCAGCAGTTACACACAGGTGCCGACTAGCGGGTCATACAATGAGCAGTTCTTC.